This TCR beta chain derives from a study of blood T cell repertoires in COVID-19. Assay: immunoSEQ multiplex PCR; the TCRdb copy retains only in-frame clones and omits some. Seen here are roughly 200,000 clones, more than 80% observed once, and the top ten hold approximately 10%. The clonotype originates from a woman aged 40 to 49 with COVID-19, enrolled during active disease. Sequencing was performed on peripheral blood.

CDR3 DNA sequence: TGTGCCAGCAGTTTTAGGCGGGAGTCCAACAATGAGCAGTTCTTC. Amino acids: CASSFRRESNNEQFF. The chain couples TRBV28 to TRBJ2-1; TRBD2 aligns across 7 bases. Trimming cost V 3 bases and J 5 bases; bases outside gene matches: 7. Germline V gene data show CDR1 as MDHEN and CDR2 as SYDVKM. The length of the CDR3 is 15 residues.